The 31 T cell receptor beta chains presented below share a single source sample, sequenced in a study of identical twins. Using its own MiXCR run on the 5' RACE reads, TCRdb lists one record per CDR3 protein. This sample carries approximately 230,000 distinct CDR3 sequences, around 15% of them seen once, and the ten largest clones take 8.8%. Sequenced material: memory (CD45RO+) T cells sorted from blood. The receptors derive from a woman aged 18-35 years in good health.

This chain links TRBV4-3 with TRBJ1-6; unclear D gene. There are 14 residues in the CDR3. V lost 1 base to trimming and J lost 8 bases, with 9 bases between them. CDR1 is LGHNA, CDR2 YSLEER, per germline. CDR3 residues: CASSQGVGDSPLHF. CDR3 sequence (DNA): TGCGCCAGCAGCCAAGGGGTGGGTGATTCACCCCTCCACTTT.

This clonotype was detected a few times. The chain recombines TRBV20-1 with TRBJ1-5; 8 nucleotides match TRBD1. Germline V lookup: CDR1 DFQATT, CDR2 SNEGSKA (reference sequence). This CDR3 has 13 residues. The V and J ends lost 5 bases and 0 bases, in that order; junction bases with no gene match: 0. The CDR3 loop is CSADRGSNQPQHF. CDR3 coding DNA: TGCAGTGCTGACAGGGGTAGCAATCAGCCCCAGCATTTT.

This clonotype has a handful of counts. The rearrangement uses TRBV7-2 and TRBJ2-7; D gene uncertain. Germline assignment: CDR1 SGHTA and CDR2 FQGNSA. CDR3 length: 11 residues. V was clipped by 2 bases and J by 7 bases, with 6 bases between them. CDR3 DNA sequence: TGTGCCAGCAGCTTATTTTCTGAGCAGTACTTC. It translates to CASSLFSEQYF.

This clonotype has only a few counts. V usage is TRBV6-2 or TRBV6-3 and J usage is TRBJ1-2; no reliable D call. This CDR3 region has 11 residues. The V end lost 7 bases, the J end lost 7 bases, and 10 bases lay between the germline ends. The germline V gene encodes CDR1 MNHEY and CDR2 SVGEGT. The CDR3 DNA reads TGTGCCAGCAAAACATCGGTTGGCTACACCTTC. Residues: CASKTSVGYTF.

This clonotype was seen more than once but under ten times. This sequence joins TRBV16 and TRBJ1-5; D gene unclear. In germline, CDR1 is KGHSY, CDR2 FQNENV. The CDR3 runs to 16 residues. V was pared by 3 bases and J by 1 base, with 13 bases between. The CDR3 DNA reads TGTGCCAGCAGCCAGTGGCAGCCGAAGAGCAATCAGCCCCAGCATTTT. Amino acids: CASSQWQPKSNQPQHF.

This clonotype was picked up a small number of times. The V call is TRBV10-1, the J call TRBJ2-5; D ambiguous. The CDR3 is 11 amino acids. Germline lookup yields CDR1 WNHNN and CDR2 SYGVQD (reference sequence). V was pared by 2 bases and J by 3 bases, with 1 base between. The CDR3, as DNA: TGCGCCAGCAGTGAGAAAGAGACCCAGTACTTC. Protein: CASSEKETQYF.

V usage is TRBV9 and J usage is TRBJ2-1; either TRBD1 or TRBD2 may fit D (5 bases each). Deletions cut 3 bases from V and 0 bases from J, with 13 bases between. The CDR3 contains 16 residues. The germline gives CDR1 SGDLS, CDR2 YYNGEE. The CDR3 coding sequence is TGTGCCAGCAGCGCGGGACGGCGCAGCTCCTACAATGAGCAGTTCTTC. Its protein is CASSAGRRSSYNEQFF.

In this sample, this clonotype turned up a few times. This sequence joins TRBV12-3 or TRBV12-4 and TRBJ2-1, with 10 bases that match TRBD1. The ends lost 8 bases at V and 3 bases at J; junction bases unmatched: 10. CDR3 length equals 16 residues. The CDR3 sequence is CASGEPGQGIYNEQFF. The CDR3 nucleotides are TGTGCCAGCGGTGAACCGGGACAGGGGATCTACAATGAGCAGTTCTTC.

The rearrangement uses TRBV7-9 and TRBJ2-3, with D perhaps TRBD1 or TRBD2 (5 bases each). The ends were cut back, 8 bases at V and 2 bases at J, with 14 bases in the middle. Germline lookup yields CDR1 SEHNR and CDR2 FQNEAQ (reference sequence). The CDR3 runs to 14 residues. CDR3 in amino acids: CASGASWLTDTQYF. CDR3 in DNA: TGTGCCAGCGGGGCTAGCTGGCTCACAGATACGCAGTATTTT. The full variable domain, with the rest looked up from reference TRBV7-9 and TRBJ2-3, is DTGVSQNPRHKITKRGQNVTFRCDPISEHNRLYWYRQTLGQGPEFLTYFQNEAQLEKSRLLSDRFSAERPKGSFSTLEIQRTEQGDSAMYLCASGASWLTDTQYFGPGTRLTVL.

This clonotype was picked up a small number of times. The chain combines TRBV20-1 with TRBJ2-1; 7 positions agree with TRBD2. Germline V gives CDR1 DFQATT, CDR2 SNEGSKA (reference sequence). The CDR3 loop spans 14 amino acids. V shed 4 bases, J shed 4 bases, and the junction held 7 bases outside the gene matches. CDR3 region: CSATDRRGYNEQFF. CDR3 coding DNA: TGCAGTGCTACGGATCGGCGGGGGTACAATGAGCAGTTCTTC.

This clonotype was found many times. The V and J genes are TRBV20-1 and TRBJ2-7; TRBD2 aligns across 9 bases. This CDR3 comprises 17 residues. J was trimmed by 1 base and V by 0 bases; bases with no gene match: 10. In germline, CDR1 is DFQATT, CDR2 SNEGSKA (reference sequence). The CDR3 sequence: CSARDLMAGGVSYEQYF. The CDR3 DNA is TGCAGTGCTAGAGACTTGATGGCGGGGGGGGTATCCTACGAGCAGTACTTC.

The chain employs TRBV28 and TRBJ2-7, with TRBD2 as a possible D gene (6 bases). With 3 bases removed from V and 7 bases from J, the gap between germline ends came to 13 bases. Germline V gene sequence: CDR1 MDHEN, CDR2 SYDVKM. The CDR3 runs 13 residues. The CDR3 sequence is CASSFGGTREQYF. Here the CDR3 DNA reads TGTGCCAGCAGTTTCGGGGGAACACGGGAGCAGTACTTC.

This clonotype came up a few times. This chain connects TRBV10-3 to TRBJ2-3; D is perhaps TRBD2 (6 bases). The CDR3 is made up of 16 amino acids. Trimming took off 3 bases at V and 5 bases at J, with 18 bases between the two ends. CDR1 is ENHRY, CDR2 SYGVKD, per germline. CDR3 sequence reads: CAISDGRAGWVDTQYF. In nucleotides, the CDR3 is TGTGCCATCAGTGACGGTCGGGCGGGATGGGTAGATACGCAGTATTTT.

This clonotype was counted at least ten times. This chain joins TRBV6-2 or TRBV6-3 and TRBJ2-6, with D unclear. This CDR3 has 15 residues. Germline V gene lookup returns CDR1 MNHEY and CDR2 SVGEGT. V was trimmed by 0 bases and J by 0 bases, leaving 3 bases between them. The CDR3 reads CASSYSSSGANVLTF. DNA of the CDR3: TGTGCCAGCAGTTACTCAAGCTCTGGGGCCAACGTCCTGACTTTC.

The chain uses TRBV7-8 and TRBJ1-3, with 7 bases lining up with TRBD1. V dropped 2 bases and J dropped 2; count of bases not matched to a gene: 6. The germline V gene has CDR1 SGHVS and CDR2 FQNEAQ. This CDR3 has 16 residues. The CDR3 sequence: CASSLFRQGAGNTIYF. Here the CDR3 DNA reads TGTGCCAGCAGCTTATTTAGACAGGGAGCTGGAAACACCATATATTTT. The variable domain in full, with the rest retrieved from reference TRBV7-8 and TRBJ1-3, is GAGVSQSPRYKVAKRGQDVALRCDPISGHVSLFWYQQALGQGPEFLTYFQNEAQLDKSGLPSDRFFAERPEGSVSTLKIQRTQQEDSAVYLCASSLFRQGAGNTIYFGEGSWLTVV.

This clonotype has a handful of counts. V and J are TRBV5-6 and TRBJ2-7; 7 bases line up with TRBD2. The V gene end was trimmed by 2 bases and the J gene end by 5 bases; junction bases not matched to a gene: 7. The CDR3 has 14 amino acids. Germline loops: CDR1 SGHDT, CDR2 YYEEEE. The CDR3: CASSLAGLSDEQYF. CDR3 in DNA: TGTGCCAGCAGCTTAGCGGGGCTGTCGGACGAGCAGTACTTC. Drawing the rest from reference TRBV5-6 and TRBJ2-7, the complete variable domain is DAGVTQSPTHLIKTRGQQVTLRCSPKSGHDTVSWYQQALGQGPQFIFQYYEEEERQRGNFPDRFSGHQFPNYSSELNVNALLLGDSALYLCASSLAGLSDEQYFGPGTRLTVT.

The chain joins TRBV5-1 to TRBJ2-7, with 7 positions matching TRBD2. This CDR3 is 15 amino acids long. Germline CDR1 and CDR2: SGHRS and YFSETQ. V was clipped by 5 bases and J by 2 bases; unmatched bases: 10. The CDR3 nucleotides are TGCGCCAGCAGTGGAGCGGGAAGAGGAGCCTACGAGCAGTACTTC. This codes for CASSGAGRGAYEQYF.

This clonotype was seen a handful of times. CDR3 DNA: TGTGCCAGCAGCCCCGCAGGGTGGGATGAGCAGTTCTTC. Translation: CASSPAGWDEQFF. The chain carries TRBV5-8 and TRBJ2-1; D is perhaps TRBD1 (5 bases). The V end lost 4 bases, the J end lost 8 bases, and 13 bases lay between the germline ends. This CDR3 contains 13 residues. Germline V gives CDR1 SGHTS, CDR2 YDEGEE.

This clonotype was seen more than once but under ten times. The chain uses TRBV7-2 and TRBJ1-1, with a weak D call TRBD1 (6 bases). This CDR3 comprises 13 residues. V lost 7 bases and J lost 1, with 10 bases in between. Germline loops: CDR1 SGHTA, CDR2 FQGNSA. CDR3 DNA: TGTGCCAGCACCACAGGGACGAACACTGAAGCTTTCTTT. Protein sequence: CASTTGTNTEAFF.

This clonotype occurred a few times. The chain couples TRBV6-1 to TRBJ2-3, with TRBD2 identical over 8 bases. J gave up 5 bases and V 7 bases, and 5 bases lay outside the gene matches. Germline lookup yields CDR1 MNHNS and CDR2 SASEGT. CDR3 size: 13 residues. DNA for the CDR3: TGTGCCAGCAAAAGCGGGGGCGGAGATACGCAGTATTTT. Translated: CASKSGGGDTQYF.

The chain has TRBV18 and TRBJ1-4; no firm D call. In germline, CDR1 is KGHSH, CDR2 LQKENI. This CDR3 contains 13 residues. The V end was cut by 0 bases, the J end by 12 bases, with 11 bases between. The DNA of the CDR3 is TGTGCCAGCTCACCACCGGGAAGGTCAGAACTGTTTTTT. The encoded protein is CASSPPGRSELFF.

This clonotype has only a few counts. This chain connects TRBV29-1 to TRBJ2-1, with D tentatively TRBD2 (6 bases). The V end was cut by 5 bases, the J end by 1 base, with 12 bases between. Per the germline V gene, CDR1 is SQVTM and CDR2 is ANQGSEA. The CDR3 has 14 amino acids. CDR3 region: CSVNGGSSYNEQFF. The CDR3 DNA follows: TGCAGCGTTAACGGGGGTTCATCCTACAATGAGCAGTTCTTC.

For the CDR3, the DNA is TGTGCCAGCACAGACAGGGGGCTTCTACGAGAGCAGTACTTC. It encodes CASTDRGLLREQYF. The rearrangement links TRBV6-1 to TRBJ2-7, with TRBD1 matching 10 bases. V shed 7 bases and J 7 bases; nucleotides not matched to a gene: 10. The CDR3 totals 14 residues. CDR1 is MNHNS and CDR2 is SASEGT in the germline V gene.

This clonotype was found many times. CDR3 coding DNA: TGCGCCAGCAGCTTGCTGGGGGGCCTCTCACCCCTCCACTTT. As protein: CASSLLGGLSPLHF. J is TRBJ1-6 and V is TRBV5-1; TRBD1 might be the D (6 bases). This CDR3 contains 14 residues. Germline lookup yields CDR1 SGHRS and CDR2 YFSETQ. V was clipped by 1 base and J by 10 bases, with 12 bases between them.

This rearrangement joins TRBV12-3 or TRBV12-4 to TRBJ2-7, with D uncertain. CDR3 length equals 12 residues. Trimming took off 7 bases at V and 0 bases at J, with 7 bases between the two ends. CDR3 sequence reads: CASTKGSYEQYF. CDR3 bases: TGTGCCAGCACCAAGGGCTCCTACGAGCAGTACTTC.

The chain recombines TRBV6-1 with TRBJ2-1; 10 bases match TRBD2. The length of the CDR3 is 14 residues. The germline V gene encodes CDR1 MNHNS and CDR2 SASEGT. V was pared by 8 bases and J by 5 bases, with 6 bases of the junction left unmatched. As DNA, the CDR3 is TGTGCCAGCTCCGGGACTAGCGCGCACAATGAGCAGTTCTTC. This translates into CASSGTSAHNEQFF.

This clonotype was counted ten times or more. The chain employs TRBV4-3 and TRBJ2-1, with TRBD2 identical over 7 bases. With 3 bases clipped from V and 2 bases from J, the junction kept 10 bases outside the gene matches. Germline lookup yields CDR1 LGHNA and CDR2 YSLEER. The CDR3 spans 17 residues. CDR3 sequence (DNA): TGCGCCAGCAGCCACCATCCCCAGCGGGAACCCTACAATGAGCAGTTCTTC. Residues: CASSHHPQREPYNEQFF.

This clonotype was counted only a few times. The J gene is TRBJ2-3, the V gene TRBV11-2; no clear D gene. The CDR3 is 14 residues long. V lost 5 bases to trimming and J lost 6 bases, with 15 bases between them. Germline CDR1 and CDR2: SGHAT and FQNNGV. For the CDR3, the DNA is TGTGCCAGCAGCCCAGGTAGAGTTTTGGATACGCAGTATTTT. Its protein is CASSPGRVLDTQYF.

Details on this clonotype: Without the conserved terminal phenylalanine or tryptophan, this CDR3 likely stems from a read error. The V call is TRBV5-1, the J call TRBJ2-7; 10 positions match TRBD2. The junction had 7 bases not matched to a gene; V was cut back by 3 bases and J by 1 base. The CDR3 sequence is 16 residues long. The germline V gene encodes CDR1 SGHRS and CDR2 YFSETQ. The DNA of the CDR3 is TGCGCCAGCAGCTCTCCTAGCGGGAGAGGGTCCTACGAGCAGTACTAC. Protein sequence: CASSSPSGRGSYEQYY.

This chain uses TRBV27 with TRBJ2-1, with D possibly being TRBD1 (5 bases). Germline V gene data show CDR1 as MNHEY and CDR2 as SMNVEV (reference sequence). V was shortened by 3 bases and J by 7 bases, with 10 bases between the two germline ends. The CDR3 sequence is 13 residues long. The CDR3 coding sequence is TGTGCCAGCAGTTTGGGGCACTTGAATGAGCAGTTCTTC. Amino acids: CASSLGHLNEQFF.

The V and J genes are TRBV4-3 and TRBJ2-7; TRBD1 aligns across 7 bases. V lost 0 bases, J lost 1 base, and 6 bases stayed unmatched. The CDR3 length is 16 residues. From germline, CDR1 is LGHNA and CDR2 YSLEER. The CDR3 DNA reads TGCGCCAGCAGCCAAGATCAGGGGGTTGGGTCCTACGAGCAGTACTTC. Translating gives CASSQDQGVGSYEQYF.